Presented here are 13 T cell receptor beta chains from one specimen sequenced in a study of graft-versus-host responses after intestinal transplantation. Only in-frame clones appear in the TCRdb table, and some are missing; sequencing was by immunoSEQ multiplex PCR. The table shows roughly 99,000 clones, with roughly 83% occurring only once. Sequencing used PBMCs, obtained 255 days after intestinal transplant. These receptors originate from a human patient who received an intestinal transplant, so some T cells may come from the graft donor.

This chain links TRBV28 with TRBJ1-5; D remains ambiguous. This CDR3 has 15 amino acids. Looked up from germline, CDR1 is MDHEN and CDR2 is SYDVKM. The V and J ends lost 4 bases and 0 bases respectively, with 10 bases between them. This CDR3 reads CASSWYSYSNQPQHF. For the CDR3, the DNA is TGTGCCAGCAGTTGGTACAGCTATAGCAATCAGCCCCAGCATTTT.

The gene calls are TRBV6-1 and TRBJ2-7; TRBD1 agrees at 7 bases. With V trimmed by 1 base and J by 3 bases, 6 bases remained unmatched. The CDR3 extends over 15 amino acids. Germline V gene data show CDR1 as MNHNS and CDR2 as SASEGT. DNA for the CDR3: TGTGCCAGCAGTGAAGGACGACAGGGCTTCTACGAGCAGTACTTC. Translated, it gives CASSEGRQGFYEQYF.

The chain is built from TRBV7-9 and TRBJ1-1, with TRBD1 as a possible D gene (5 bases). The CDR3 has 14 amino acids. Trimming stripped 5 bases from V and 5 bases from J, with 15 bases between. The V gene's germline CDR1 is SEHNR and CDR2 FQNEAQ (reference sequence). Here the CDR3 DNA reads TGTGCCAGCAGCCCAGGGATGTATCTAACTGAAGCTTTCTTT. This codes for CASSPGMYLTEAFF.

The V and J genes are TRBV7-3 and TRBJ1-1; D is unresolved. Trimming took 5 bases from V and 1 from J, leaving 11 bases between them. The CDR3 covers 14 residues. Germline assignment: CDR1 SGHTA and CDR2 FQGTGA. The CDR3 region is CASSPRAGNTEAFF. As DNA, the CDR3 is TGTGCCAGCAGCCCCCGCGCAGGGAACACTGAAGCTTTCTTT.

The chain uses TRBV7-9 and TRBJ2-3; TRBD2 matches at 9 bases. The CDR3 totals 16 residues. Looked up from germline, CDR1 is SEHNR and CDR2 is FQNEAQ (reference sequence). V lost 2 bases to trimming and J lost 0 bases; unmatched junction nucleotides: 3. The CDR3 coding sequence is TGTGCCAGCAGCTTACTAGCGGGGTTTAGCACAGATACGCAGTATTTT. Its protein product is CASSLLAGFSTDTQYF.

The chain uses TRBV5-1 and TRBJ1-6; possible D gene TRBD1, 5 bases. Per germline, CDR1 SGHRS and CDR2 YFSETQ. This CDR3 has 15 amino acids. V was pared by 4 bases and J by 7 bases, with 15 bases between. CDR3 DNA sequence: TGCGCCAGCAGCCCTGGTGGGGGGAGCAATTCACCCCTCCACTTT. Amino acids: CASSPGGGSNSPLHF.

The chain links TRBV28 to TRBJ1-2; D might be TRBD1 (6 bases). This CDR3 comprises 13 residues. V was pared by 7 bases and J by 5 bases, with 14 bases between. CDR1 MDHEN and CDR2 SYDVKM come from the germline V gene. CDR3 DNA: TGTGCCAGCAAGCGGGGGGCAAGGTATGGCTACACCTTC. Translating it yields CASKRGARYGYTF.

The rearrangement links TRBV19 to TRBJ2-2, with 12 bases lining up with TRBD1. The ends lost 5 bases at V and 1 base at J; junction bases unmatched: 5. The CDR3 contains 17 residues. Looked up from germline, CDR1 is LNHDA and CDR2 is SQIVND (reference sequence). CDR3 sequence (DNA): TGTGCCAGTAGTTGGGACAGGGGGCATCGGAACACCGGGGAGCTGTTTTTT. Amino acid sequence: CASSWDRGHRNTGELFF.

CDR3 loop: CAWRYRRADTGELFF. The DNA for the CDR3 is TGTGCCTGGAGGTATCGGCGGGCGGACACCGGGGAGCTGTTTTTT. This rearrangement joins TRBV30 to TRBJ2-2, with a possible D match to TRBD2 (5 bases). This CDR3 comprises 15 residues. In germline, CDR1 is GTSNPN, CDR2 SVGIG (reference sequence). Trimming removed 3 bases from V and 3 bases from J, with 14 bases in between.

The rearrangement links TRBV6-5 to TRBJ2-3, with D perhaps matching TRBD1 or TRBD2 (5 bases each). The germline V gene has CDR1 MNHEY and CDR2 SVGAGI. V lost 4 bases, J lost 1 base, and 9 bases lay in between. The CDR3 is made up of 14 amino acids. The CDR3 protein is CASSLVGGTDTQYF. CDR3 nucleotides: TGTGCCAGCAGTTTGGTGGGGGGCACAGATACGCAGTATTTT.

The CDR3 reads CASSFIGLGDTGELFF. In nucleotides, the CDR3 is TGTGCCAGCAGTTTTATAGGGTTGGGCGACACCGGGGAGCTGTTTTTT. The rearrangement uses TRBV27 and TRBJ2-2; D call uncertain. Germline V CDR1 and CDR2: MNHEY, SMNVEV (reference sequence). The V gene lost 3 bases and the J gene lost 3 bases, with 14 bases spanning the gap. The CDR3 runs to 16 residues.

The chain recombines TRBV28 with TRBJ2-7; 11 nucleotides align to TRBD1. The CDR3 has 15 amino acids. The V and J ends lost 7 bases and 7 bases, in that order; junction bases with no gene match: 12. The germline V gene has CDR1 MDHEN and CDR2 SYDVKM. CDR3 protein: CASTPPDRGLGEQYF. The CDR3 nucleotides are TGTGCCAGCACCCCCCCGGACAGGGGGCTTGGGGAGCAGTACTTC.

The V and J genes are TRBV5-8 and TRBJ1-5; D is undetermined. The CDR3 sequence is 14 residues long. With 2 bases removed from V and 7 bases from J, the gap between germline ends came to 13 bases. Germline lookup yields CDR1 SGHTS and CDR2 YDEGEE. DNA of the CDR3: TGTGCCAGCAGCTTCGGAACCGAGGGACAGCCCCAGCATTTT. This sequence encodes CASSFGTEGQPQHF.